This section outlines one T cell receptor (beta chain) sequence together with its context. As yet, its antigen is unknown. Clones were sequenced by immunoSEQ multiplex PCR, and TCRdb holds only the in-frame ones, with some missing. The sample lists about 48,000 clones, 83% occurring once. The sample belongs to a study of OX40 agonist ivuxolimab in advanced cancers. Study-wide context: It was ivuxolimab, an agonistic anti-OX40 (CD134) antibody, that patients were treated with. Aged roughly 23 to 79 with a mean of approximately 57 years, they were less than 90% male. Study-wide results and caveats: Expanded peripheral T cells had an undetermined antigen specificity.

The CDR3 consists of 13 residues. V shed 6 bases and J 5 bases; nucleotides not matched to a gene: 5. Germline V CDR1 and CDR2: WSHSY, SAAADI. Exclusion applied to patients with autoimmune disease history or systemic immunosuppression. The sequences come from CD4+ or CD8+ T cells sorted from blood, collected in a trial of the OX40 agonist ivuxolimab. The chain recombines TRBV10-2 with TRBJ1-1; TRBD1 matches 8 bases. The TCR comes from an adult with an advanced solid tumor such as melanoma, head and neck, liver or kidney cancer. CDR3 residues: CASSRGRGTEAFF. The CDR3 region has the DNA TGCGCCAGCAGCAGGGGGCGCGGGACTGAAGCTTTCTTT.